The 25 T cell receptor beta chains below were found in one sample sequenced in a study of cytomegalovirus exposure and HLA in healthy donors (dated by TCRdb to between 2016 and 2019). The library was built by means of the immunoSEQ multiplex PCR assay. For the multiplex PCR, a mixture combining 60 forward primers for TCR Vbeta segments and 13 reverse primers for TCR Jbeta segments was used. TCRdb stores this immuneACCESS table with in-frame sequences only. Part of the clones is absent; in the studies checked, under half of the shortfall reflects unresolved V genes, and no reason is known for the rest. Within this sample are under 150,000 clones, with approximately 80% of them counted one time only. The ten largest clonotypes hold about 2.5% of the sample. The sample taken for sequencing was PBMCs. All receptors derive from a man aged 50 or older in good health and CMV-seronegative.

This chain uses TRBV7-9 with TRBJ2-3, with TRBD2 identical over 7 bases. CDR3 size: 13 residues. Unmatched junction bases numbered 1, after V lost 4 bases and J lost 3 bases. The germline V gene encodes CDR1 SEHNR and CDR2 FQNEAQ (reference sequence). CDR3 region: CASSWDYTDTQYF. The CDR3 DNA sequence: TGTGCCAGCAGCTGGGACTATACAGATACGCAGTATTTT.

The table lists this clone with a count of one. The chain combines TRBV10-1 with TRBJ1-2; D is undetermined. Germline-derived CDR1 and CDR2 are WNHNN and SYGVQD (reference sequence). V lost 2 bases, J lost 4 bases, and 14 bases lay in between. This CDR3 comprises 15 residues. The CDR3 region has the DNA TGCGCCAGCAGTGAGGGGAAGGGAGGGTTCTATGGCTACACCTTC. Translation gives CASSEGKGGFYGYTF.

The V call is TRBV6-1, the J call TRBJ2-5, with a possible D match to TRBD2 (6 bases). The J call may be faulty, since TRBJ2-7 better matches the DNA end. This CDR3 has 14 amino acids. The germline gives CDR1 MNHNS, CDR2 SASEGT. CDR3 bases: TGTGCCAGTGGGGGAGGCAGGTGGGTATCCGAGCAGTACTTC. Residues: CASGGGRWVSEQYF.

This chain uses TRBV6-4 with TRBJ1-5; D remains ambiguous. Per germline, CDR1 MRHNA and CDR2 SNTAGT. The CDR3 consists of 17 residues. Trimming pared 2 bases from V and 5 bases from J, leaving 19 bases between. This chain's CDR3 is CASSDQEERGSDQPQHF. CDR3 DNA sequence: TGTGCCAGCAGTGACCAGGAGGAAAGAGGCTCGGATCAGCCCCAGCATTTT.

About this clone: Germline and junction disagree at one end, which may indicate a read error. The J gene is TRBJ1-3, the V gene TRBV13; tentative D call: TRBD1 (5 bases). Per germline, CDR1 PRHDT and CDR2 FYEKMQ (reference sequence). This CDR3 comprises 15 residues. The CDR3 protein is CASSLGETGGNTIYF. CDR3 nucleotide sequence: TGTGCCAGCAGCCTAGGGGAAACGGGTGGAAACACCATATATTTT.

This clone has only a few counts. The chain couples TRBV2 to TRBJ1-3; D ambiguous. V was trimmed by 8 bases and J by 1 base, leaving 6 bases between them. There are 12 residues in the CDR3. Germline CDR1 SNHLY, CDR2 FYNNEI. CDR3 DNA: TGTGCCAGCCGGGTTTCTGGAAACACCATATATTTT. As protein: CASRVSGNTIYF. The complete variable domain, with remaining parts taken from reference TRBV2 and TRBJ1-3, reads EPEVTQTPSHQVTQMGQEVILRCVPISNHLYFYWYRQILGQKVEFLVSFYNNEISEKSEIFDDQFSVERPDGSNFTLKIRSTKLEDSAMYFCASRVSGNTIYFGEGSWLTVV.

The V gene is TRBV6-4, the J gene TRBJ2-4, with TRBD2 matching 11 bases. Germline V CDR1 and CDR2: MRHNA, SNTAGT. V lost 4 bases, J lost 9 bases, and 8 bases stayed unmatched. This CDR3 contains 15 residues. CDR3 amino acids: CASSASGGNWSIQYF. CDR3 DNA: TGTGCCAGCAGTGCTAGCGGGGGGAATTGGAGCATTCAGTACTTC.

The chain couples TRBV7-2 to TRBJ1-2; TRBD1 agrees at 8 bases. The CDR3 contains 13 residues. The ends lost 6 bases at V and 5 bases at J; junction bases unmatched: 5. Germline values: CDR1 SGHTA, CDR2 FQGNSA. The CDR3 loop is CASSLQGAYGYTF. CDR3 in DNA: TGTGCCAGCAGTTTGCAGGGGGCTTATGGCTACACCTTC.

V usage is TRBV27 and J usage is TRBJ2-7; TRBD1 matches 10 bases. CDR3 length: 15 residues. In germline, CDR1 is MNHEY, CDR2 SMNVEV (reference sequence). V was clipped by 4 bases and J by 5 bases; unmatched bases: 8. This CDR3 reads CASSYAGTGVNEQYF. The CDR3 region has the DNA TGTGCCAGCAGTTACGCTGGGACAGGGGTCAACGAGCAGTACTTC.

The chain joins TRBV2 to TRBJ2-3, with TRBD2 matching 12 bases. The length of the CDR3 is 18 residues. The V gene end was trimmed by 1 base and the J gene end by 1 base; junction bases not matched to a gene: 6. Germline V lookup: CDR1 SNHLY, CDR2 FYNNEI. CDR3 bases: TGTGCCAGCAGTGAAGACCCGACTAGCGGGGGCGGCACAGATACGCAGTATTTT. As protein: CASSEDPTSGGGTDTQYF.

The CDR3 sequence is CASSQVGYRSGLGAFF. CDR3 nucleotides: TGTGCCAGCAGCCAAGTAGGTTACAGGTCAGGGCTCGGAGCTTTCTTT. V gene TRBV14 combines with J gene TRBJ1-1; possibly TRBD1 for D (5 bases). The germline gives CDR1 SGHDN, CDR2 FVKESK. V lost 1 base, J lost 10 bases, and 22 bases lay in between. CDR3 size: 16 residues.

CDR3 bases: TGTGCCACCAGCAGAGTTCCAGGCCGGAAGAATCGTTCTGGCTACACCTTC. Translation gives CATSRVPGRKNRSGYTF. The chain carries TRBV15 and TRBJ1-2; D gene ambiguous. The CDR3 covers 17 residues. Germline V gene data show CDR1 as LNHNV and CDR2 as YYDKDF (reference sequence). V lost 1 base, J lost 7 bases, and 22 bases lay in between.

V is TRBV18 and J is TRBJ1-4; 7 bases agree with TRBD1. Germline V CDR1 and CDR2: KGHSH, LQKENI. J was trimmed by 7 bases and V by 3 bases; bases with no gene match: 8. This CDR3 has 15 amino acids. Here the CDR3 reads CASSPSGRGSEKLFF. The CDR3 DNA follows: TGTGCCAGCTCACCGTCGGGCAGGGGGAGTGAAAAACTGTTTTTT. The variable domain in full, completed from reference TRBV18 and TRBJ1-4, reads NAGVMQNPRHLVRRRGQEARLRCSPMKGHSHVYWYRQLPEEGLKFMVYLQKENIIDESGMPKERFSAEFPKEGPSILRIQQVVRGDSAAYFCASSPSGRGSEKLFFGSGTQLSVL.

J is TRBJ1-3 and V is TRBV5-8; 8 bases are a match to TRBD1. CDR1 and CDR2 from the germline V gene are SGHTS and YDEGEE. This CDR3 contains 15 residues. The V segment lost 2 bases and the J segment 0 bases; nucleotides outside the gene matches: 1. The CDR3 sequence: CASSFGTGSGNTIYF. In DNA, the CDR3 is TGTGCCAGCAGCTTCGGGACAGGCTCTGGAAACACCATATATTTT.

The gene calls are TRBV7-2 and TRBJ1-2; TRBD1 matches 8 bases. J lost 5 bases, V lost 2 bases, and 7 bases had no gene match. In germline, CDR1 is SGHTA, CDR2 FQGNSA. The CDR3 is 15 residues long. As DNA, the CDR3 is TGTGCCAGCAGCTTAACCGGACAGGGAGGTTATGGCTACACCTTC. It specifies CASSLTGQGGYGYTF.

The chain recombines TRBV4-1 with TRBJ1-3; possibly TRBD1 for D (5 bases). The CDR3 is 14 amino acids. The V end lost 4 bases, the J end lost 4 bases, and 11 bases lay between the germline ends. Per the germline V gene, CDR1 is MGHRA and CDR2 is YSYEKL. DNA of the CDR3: TGCGCCAGCAGCCTCCAGGGTTCAGGAAACACCATATATTTT. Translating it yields CASSLQGSGNTIYF.

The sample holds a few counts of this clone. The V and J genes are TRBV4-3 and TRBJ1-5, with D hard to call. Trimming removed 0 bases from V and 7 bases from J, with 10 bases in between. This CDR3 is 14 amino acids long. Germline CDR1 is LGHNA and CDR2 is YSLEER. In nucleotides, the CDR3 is TGCGCCAGCAGCCAAGATTCAAGAGGGCAGCCCCAGCATTTT. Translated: CASSQDSRGQPQHF.

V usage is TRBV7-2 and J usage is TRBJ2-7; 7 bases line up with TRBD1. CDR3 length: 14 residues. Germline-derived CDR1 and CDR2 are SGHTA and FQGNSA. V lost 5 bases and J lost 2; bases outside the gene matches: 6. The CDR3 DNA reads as TGTGCCAGCAGCCTACAGGGGTCTACCTACGAGCAGTACTTC. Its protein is CASSLQGSTYEQYF.

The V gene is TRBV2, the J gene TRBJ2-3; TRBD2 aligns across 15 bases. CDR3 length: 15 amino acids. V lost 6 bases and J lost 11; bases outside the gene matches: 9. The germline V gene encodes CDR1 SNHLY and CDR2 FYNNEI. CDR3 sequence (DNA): TGTGCCAGCAGGGGTGGACTAGCGGGGGGGCAGGAGCAGTATTTT. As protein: CASRGGLAGGQEQYF.

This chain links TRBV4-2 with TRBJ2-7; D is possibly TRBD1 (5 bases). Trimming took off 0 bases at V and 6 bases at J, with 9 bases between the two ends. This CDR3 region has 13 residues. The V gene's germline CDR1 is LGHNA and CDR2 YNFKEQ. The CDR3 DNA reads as TGTGCCAGCAGCCAAGAAACAGGTTCCGAGCAGTACTTC. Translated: CASSQETGSEQYF.

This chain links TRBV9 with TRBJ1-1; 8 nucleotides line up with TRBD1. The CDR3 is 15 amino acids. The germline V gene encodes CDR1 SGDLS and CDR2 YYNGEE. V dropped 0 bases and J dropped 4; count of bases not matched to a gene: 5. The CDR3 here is CASSVAPTGGTEAFF. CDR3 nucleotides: TGTGCCAGCAGCGTAGCTCCAACAGGGGGCACTGAAGCTTTCTTT.

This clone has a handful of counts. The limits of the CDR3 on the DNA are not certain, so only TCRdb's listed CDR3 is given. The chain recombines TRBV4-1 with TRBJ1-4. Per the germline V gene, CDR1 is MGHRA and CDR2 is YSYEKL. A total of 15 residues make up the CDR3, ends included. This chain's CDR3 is CASSQHFGGNEKLFF.

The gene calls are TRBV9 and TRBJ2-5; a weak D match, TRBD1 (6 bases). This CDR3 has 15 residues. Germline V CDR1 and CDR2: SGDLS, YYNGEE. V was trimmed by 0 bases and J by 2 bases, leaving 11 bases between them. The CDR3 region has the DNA TGTGCCAGCAGCGTAGGGGCAGGGGAGCAAGAGACCCAGTACTTC. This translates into CASSVGAGEQETQYF.

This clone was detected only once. The CDR3: CASRNRDRQFF. The CDR3 bases are TGTGCCAGCAGGAACCGGGACAGGCAGTTCTTC. V gene TRBV6-5 combines with J gene TRBJ2-1; 7 bases map to TRBD1. The germline V gene has CDR1 MNHEY and CDR2 SVGAGI. This CDR3 is 11 amino acids long. J gave up 12 bases and V 6 bases, and 5 bases lay outside the gene matches.

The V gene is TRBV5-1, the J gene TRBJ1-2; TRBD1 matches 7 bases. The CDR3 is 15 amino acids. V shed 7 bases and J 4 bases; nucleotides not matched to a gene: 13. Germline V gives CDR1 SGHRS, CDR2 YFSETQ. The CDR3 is CASQPRTGGPYGYTF. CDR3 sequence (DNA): TGCGCCAGCCAACCGAGGACAGGCGGGCCCTATGGCTACACCTTC.